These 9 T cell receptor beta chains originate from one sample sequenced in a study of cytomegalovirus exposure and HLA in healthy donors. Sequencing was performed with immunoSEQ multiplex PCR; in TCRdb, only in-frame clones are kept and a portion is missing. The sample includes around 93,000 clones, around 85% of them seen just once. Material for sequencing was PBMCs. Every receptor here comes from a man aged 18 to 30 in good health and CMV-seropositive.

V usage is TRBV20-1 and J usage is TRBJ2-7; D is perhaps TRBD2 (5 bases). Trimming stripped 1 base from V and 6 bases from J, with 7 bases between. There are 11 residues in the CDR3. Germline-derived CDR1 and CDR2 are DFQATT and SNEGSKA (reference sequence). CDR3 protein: CSARAGTEQYV. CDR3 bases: TGCAGTGCTAGAGCGGGAACCGAGCAGTACGTC.

CDR3 sequence reads: CASSLGGAIGDTQYF. In DNA form, the CDR3 reads TGTGCCAGCAGCTTGGGGGGAGCGATCGGGGATACGCAGTATTTT. This sequence joins TRBV5-4 and TRBJ2-3; D might be TRBD2 (5 bases). V lost 0 bases, J lost 6 bases, and 14 bases lay in between. Germline V gene data show CDR1 as SGHNT and CDR2 as YYREEE (reference sequence). The CDR3 totals 15 residues.

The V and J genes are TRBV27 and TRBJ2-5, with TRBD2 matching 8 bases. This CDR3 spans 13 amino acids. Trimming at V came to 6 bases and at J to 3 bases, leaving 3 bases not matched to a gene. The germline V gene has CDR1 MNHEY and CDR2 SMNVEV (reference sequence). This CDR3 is CASRRAGEETQYF. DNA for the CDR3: TGTGCCAGCAGGCGAGCGGGAGAAGAGACCCAGTACTTC.

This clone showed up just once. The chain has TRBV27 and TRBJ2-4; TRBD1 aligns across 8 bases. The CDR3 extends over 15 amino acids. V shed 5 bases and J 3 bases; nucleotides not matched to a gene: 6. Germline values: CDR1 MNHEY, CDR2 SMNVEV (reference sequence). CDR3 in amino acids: CASSAGGSGKNIQYF. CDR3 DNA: TGTGCCAGCAGTGCAGGGGGCTCGGGCAAAAACATTCAGTACTTC.

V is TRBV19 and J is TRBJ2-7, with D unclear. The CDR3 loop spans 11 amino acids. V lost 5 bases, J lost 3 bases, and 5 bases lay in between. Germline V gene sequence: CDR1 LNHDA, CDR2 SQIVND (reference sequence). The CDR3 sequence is CASSSNYEQYF. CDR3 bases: TGTGCCAGTAGTTCCAACTACGAGCAGTACTTC.

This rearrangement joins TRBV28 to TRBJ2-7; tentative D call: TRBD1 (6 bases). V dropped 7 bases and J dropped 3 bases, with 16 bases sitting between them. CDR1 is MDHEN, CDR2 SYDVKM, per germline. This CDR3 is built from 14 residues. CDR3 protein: CASTSRAGDYEQYF. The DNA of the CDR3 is TGTGCCAGCACCTCAAGGGCAGGGGACTACGAGCAGTACTTC.

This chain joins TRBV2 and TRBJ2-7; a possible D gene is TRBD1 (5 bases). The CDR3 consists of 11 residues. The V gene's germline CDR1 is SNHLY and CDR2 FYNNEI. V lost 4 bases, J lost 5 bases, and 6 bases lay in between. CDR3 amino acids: CASSARDEQYF. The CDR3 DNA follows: TGTGCCAGCAGTGCCAGGGACGAGCAGTACTTC.

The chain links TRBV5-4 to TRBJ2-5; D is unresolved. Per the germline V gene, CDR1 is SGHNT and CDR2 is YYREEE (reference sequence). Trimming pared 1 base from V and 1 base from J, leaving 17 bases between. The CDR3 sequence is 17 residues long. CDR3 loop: CASSLSFEALTQETQYF. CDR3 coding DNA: TGTGCCAGCAGCTTGTCGTTTGAGGCCCTAACCCAAGAGACCCAGTACTTC.

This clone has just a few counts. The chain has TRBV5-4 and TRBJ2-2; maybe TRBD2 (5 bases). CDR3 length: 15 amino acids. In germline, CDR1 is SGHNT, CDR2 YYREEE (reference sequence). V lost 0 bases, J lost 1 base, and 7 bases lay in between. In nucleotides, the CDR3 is TGTGCCAGCAGCTTGGTAGGAGGGAACACCGGGGAGCTGTTTTTT. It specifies CASSLVGGNTGELFF. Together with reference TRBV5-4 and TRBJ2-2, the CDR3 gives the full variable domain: ETGVTQSPTHLIKTRGQQVTLRCSSQSGHNTVSWYQQALGQGPQFIFQYYREEENGRGNFPPRFSGLQFPNYSSELNVNALELDDSALYLCASSLVGGNTGELFFGEGSRLTVL.